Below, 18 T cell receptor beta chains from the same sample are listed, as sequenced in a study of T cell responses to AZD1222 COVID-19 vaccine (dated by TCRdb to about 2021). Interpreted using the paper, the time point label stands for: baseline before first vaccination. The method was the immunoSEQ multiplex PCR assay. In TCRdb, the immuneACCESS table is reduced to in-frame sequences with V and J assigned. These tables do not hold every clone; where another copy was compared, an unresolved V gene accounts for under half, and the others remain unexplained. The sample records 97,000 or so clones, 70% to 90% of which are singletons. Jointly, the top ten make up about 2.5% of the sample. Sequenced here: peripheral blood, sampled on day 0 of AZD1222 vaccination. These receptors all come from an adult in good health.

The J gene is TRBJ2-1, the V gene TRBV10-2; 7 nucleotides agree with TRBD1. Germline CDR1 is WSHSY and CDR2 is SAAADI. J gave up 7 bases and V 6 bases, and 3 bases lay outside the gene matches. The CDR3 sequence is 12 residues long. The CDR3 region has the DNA TGCGCCAGCAGGACGACAGGGAATGAGCAGTTCTTC. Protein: CASRTTGNEQFF.

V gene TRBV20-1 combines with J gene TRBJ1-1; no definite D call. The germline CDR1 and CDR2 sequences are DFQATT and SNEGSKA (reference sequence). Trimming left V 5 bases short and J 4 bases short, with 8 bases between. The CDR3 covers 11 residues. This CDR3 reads CSALQLTEAFF. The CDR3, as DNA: TGCAGTGCTTTACAGCTCACTGAAGCTTTCTTT.

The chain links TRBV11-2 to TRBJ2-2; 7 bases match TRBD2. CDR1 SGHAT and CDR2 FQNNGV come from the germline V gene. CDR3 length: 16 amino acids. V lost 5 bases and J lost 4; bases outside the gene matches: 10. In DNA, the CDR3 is TGTGCCAGCAGCAAGACGCGGGAGCTATTCACCGGGGAGCTGTTTTTT. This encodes CASSKTRELFTGELFF.

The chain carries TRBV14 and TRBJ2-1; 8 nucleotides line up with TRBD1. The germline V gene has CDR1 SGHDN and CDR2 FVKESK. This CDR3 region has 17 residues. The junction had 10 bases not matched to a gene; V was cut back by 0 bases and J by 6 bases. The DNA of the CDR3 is TGTGCCAGCAGCCAAGAGCCAAGGACAGGGATAAGCAATGAGCAGTTCTTC. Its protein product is CASSQEPRTGISNEQFF.

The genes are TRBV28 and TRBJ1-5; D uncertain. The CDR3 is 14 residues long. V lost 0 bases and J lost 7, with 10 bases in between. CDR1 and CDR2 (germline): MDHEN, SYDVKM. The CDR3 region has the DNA TGTGCCAGCAGTTTATGGGGAGGCCGGCAGCCCCAGCATTTT. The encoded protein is CASSLWGGRQPQHF.

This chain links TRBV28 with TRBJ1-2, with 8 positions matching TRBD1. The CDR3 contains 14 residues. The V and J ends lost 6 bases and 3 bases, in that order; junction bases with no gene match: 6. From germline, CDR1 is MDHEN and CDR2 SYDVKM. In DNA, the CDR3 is TGTGCCAGCAGCCCGACAGGGGCGTACTATGGCTACACCTTC. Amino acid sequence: CASSPTGAYYGYTF.

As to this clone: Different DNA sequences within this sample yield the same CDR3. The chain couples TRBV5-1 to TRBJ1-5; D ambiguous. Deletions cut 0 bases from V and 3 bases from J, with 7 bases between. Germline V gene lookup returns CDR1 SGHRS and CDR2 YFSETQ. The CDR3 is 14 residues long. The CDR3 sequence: CASSLDGSNQPQHF. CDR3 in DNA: TGCGCCAGCAGCTTGGATGGCTCCAATCAGCCCCAGCATTTT.

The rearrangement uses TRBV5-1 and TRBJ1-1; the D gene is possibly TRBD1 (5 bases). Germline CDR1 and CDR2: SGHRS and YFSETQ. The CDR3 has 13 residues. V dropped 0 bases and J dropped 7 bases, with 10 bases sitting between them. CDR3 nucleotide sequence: TGCGCCAGCAGCTTGGAACAGGAGAGTGAAGCTTTCTTT. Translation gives CASSLEQESEAFF.

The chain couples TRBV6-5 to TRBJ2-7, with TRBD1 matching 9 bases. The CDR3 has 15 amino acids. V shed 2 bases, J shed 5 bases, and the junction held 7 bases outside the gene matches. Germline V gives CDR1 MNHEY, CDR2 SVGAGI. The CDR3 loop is CASSYLSDRGDEQYF. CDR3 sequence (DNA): TGTGCCAGCAGTTACCTCTCGGACAGGGGCGACGAGCAGTACTTC.

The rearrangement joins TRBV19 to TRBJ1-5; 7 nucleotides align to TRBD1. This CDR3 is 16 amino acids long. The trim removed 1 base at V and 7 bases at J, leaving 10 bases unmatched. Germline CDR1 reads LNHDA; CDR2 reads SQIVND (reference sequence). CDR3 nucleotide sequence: TGTGCCAGTAGTATAGGTGGAGGGGGCTTTGGACAGCCCCAGCATTTT. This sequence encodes CASSIGGGGFGQPQHF.

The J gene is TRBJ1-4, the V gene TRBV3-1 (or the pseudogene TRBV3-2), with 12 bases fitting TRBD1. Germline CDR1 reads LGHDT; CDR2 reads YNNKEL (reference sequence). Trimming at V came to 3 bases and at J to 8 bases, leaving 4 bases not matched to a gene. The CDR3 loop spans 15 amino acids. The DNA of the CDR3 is TGTGCCAGCAGCCATCCGGGACAGGGGGCCGAAAAACTGTTTTTT. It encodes CASSHPGQGAEKLFF.

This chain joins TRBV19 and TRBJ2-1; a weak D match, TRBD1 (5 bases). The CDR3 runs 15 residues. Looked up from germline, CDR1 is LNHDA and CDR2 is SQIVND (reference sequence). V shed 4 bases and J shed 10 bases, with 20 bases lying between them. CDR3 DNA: TGTGCCAGTAGTACCATGACAGACCTCGGTACCGAGCAGTTCTTC. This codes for CASSTMTDLGTEQFF.

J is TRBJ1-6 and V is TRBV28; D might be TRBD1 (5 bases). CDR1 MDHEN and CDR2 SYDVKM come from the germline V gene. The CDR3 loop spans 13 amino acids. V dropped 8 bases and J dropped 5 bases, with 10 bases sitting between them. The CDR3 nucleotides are TGTGCCAGCGACAGACGCAATAATTCACCCCTCCACTTT. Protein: CASDRRNNSPLHF.

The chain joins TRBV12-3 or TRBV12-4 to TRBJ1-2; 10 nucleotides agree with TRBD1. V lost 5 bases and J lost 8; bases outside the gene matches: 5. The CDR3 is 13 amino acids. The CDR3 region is CASSRDRGGGYTF. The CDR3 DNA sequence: TGTGCCAGCAGTCGGGACAGGGGAGGCGGCTACACCTTC.

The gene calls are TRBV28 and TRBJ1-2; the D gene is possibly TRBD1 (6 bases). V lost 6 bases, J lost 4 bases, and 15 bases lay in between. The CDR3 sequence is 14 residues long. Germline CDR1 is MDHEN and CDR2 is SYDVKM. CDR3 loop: CASSRSMDSYGYTF. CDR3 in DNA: TGTGCCAGCAGCCGAAGCATGGACAGCTATGGCTACACCTTC.

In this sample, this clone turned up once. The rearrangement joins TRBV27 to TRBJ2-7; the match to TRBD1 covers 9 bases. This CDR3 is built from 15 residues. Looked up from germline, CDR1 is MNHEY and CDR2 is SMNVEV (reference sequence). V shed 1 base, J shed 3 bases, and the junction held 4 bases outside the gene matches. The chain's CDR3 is CASSLLRTGDYEQYF. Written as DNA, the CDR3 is TGTGCCAGCAGTTTATTGCGGACAGGGGACTACGAGCAGTACTTC.

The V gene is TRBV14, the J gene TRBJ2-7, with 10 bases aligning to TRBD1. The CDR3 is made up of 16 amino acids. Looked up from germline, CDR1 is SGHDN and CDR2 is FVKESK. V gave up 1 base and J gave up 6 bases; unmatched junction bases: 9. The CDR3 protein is CASSQARDRGLGEQYF. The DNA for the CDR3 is TGTGCCAGCAGCCAAGCCAGGGACAGGGGTCTCGGCGAGCAGTACTTC.

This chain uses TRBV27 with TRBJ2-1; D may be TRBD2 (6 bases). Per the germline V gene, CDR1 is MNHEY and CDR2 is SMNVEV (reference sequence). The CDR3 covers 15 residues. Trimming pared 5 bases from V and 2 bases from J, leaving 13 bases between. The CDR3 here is CASSRSGFTYNEQFF. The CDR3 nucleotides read TGTGCCAGCAGTAGGAGCGGGTTTACCTACAATGAGCAGTTCTTC.